These T cell receptor beta chains were read from a single sample in a study of blood T cell repertoires in COVID-19. Only in-frame clones appear in the TCRdb table, and some are missing; sequencing was by immunoSEQ multiplex PCR. The top ten clones hold less than 1.5% of a sample with just under 45,000 clones, over 75% of them seen once. The source material was peripheral blood. The receptors derive from a woman aged 40 to 55 with acute or convalescent COVID-19. Each CDR3 is given with its conserved first and last residue. D genes are given only for firm matches. The listing skips clone size in some rows; elsewhere it reads once, few, many or a size class.

CDR3aa: CASSLVPSTSGSVTDTQYF
CDR3nt: TGCGCCAGCAGCTTGGTCCCCTCAACTAGCGGGAGTGTCACAGATACGCAGTATTTT
v_gene: TRBV5-1
d_gene: TRBD2
j_gene: TRBJ2-3
abundance: NA

CDR3aa: CASSPTRTGYNEQFF
CDR3nt: TGTGCCAGCAGCCCAACTCGTACGGGTTACAATGAGCAGTTCTTC
v_gene: TRBV7-3
d_gene: NA
j_gene: TRBJ2-1
abundance: once

CDR3aa: CASSNWLSGYGYTF
CDR3nt: TGTGCCAGTAGTAATTGGTTGAGCGGCTATGGCTACACCTTC
v_gene: TRBV19
d_gene: NA
j_gene: TRBJ1-2
abundance: once

CDR3aa: CASSPTMGGSDEQYF
CDR3nt: TGTGCCAGCAGTCCGACAATGGGGGGTAGCGACGAGCAGTACTTC
v_gene: TRBV27
d_gene: NA
j_gene: TRBJ2-7
abundance: NA

CDR3aa: CASSLRVDSNQPQHF
CDR3nt: TGTGCCAGCAGCTTGAGGGTTGATAGCAATCAGCCCCAGCATTTT
v_gene: TRBV7-2
d_gene: NA
j_gene: TRBJ1-5
abundance: NA

CDR3aa: CASVANTEAFF
CDR3nt: TGTGCCAGCGTGGCGAACACTGAAGCTTTCTTT
v_gene: TRBV28
d_gene: NA
j_gene: TRBJ1-1
abundance: NA

CDR3aa: CASSTPQCRGYTF
CDR3nt: TGTGCCAGCAGCACTCCACAGTGTCGGGGCTACACCTTC
v_gene: TRBV3-1/TRBV3-2
d_gene: NA
j_gene: TRBJ1-2
abundance: NA

CDR3aa: CASSAQATSGNTIYF
CDR3nt: TGCGCCAGCAGCGCACAGGCTACCTCTGGAAACACCATATATTTT
v_gene: TRBV5-1
d_gene: NA
j_gene: TRBJ1-3
abundance: NA

CDR3aa: CASSPQDSYQETQYF
CDR3nt: TGTGCCAGCTCACCCCAGGACAGCTATCAAGAGACCCAGTACTTC
v_gene: TRBV18
d_gene: NA
j_gene: TRBJ2-5
abundance: NA

CDR3aa: CACHRARTATNEKLFF
CDR3nt: TGTGCCTGTCACCGAGCGAGGACAGCAACTAATGAAAAACTGTTTTTT
v_gene: TRBV30
d_gene: NA
j_gene: TRBJ1-4
abundance: NA

CDR3aa: CASTGRGLNEQFF
CDR3nt: TGTGCCAGTACCGGGAGGGGTCTCAATGAGCAGTTCTTC
v_gene: TRBV19
d_gene: TRBD2
j_gene: TRBJ2-1
abundance: NA

CDR3aa: CASRAQGAGNTIYF
CDR3nt: TGTGCCAGCAGAGCACAGGGGGCAGGAAACACCATATATTTT
v_gene: TRBV11-2
d_gene: TRBD1
j_gene: TRBJ1-3
abundance: few

CDR3aa: CASSVGGSRATGELFF
CDR3nt: TGTGCCAGCAGCGTAGGCGGTTCGAGGGCCACCGGGGAGCTGTTTTTT
v_gene: TRBV9
d_gene: NA
j_gene: TRBJ2-2
abundance: NA

CDR3aa: CASSVVAGTGGTEQYF
CDR3nt: TGTGCCAGCAGCGTTGTCGCCGGGACAGGGGGCACCGAGCAGTACTTC
v_gene: TRBV9
d_gene: TRBD1
j_gene: TRBJ2-7
abundance: once

CDR3aa: CSVLRDRTYEQYF
CDR3nt: TGCAGCGTTCTCCGGGACAGGACCTACGAGCAGTACTTC
v_gene: TRBV29-1
d_gene: TRBD1
j_gene: TRBJ2-7
abundance: NA

CDR3aa: CASSPGGRGLETQYF
CDR3nt: TGTGCCAGCAGCCCCGGGGGACGGGGTTTAGAGACCCAGTACTTC
v_gene: TRBV7-2
d_gene: NA
j_gene: TRBJ2-5
abundance: once

CDR3aa: CASSQSSVAMTQYF
CDR3nt: TGTGCCAGCAGCCAATCTAGTGTGGCCATGACCCAGTACTTC
v_gene: TRBV3-1/TRBV3-2
d_gene: NA
j_gene: TRBJ2-5
abundance: NA

CDR3aa: CASSRSGVSNQPQHF
CDR3nt: TGTGCCAGCAGCCGTAGCGGCGTAAGCAATCAGCCCCAGCATTTT
v_gene: TRBV7-2
d_gene: NA
j_gene: TRBJ1-5
abundance: NA

CDR3aa: CASSPGSGGMSSYNEQFF
CDR3nt: TGTGCCAGCTCACCAGGTAGCGGGGGCATGAGCTCCTACAATGAGCAGTTCTTC
v_gene: TRBV18
d_gene: TRBD2
j_gene: TRBJ2-1
abundance: NA

CDR3aa: CASSLVGQGGTNSPLHF
CDR3nt: TGTGCCAGCAGCTTGGTGGGACAGGGGGGGACCAATTCACCCCTCCACTTT
v_gene: TRBV5-5
d_gene: TRBD1
j_gene: TRBJ1-6
abundance: NA

CDR3aa: CASSKDRVEEKLFF
CDR3nt: TGTGCCAGCAGTAAGGACAGGGTCGAAGAAAAACTGTTTTTT
v_gene: TRBV2
d_gene: TRBD1
j_gene: TRBJ1-4
abundance: NA

CDR3aa: CASSQEWTRSAADTQYF
CDR3nt: TGTGCCAGCAGCCAAGAATGGACAAGAAGCGCCGCAGATACGCAGTATTTT
v_gene: TRBV3-1/TRBV3-2
d_gene: NA
j_gene: TRBJ2-3
abundance: NA